This TCR beta chain appears in the sequencing data of a study of blood T cells in healthy people across ages. The J segment lost 6 bases and the V segment lost 10 bases, leaving 4 bases of the junction unmatched. The CDR3 loop spans 12 amino acids. Per germline, CDR1 MDHEN and CDR2 SYDVKM. A J-beta primer mix and a sample-barcoded 5' primer were used in a second PCR of about 6 to 12 cycles. Each CDR3 protein is one row after TCRdb ran MiXCR on the 5' RACE reads. Of about 680,000 distinct CDR3 sequences in the sample, around 48% were seen once. The table lists this clonotype with a few counts. The chain combines TRBV28 with TRBJ1-4; TRBD1 aligns across 8 bases. This receptor was obtained from a woman in her fifties or sixties in good health. Sequencing used blood. CDR3 DNA sequence: TGTGCCACCAGGGGGCTCGATGAAAAACTGTTTTTT. Translated: CATRGLDEKLFF.